Each of the 2 T cell receptor beta chains below was sequenced from the same sample in a study of blood T cell repertoires in COVID-19. The method was immunoSEQ multiplex PCR; TCRdb's version includes in-frame clones alone and lacks a portion of them. The sample has about 360,000 clones; around 87% are singletons. Sequenced material: peripheral blood. The origin of the receptors is a human donor in a cohort sampled during active COVID-19.

The CDR3 nucleotides are TGTGCCAGCAGCGCGACAGGGAGCTCTGGAAACACCATATATTTT. Its protein product is CASSATGSSGNTIYF. The chain uses TRBV5-6 and TRBJ1-3, with 7 bases lining up with TRBD1. The CDR3 covers 15 residues. Losses at the gene ends were 4 bases for V and 0 bases for J; bases not matched to a gene: 4. CDR1 is SGHDT, CDR2 YYEEEE, per germline.

The chain carries TRBV24-1 and TRBJ2-5; TRBD2 matches at 10 bases. CDR1 is KGHDR, CDR2 SFDVKD, per germline. V dropped 1 base and J dropped 5; count of bases not matched to a gene: 6. The CDR3 runs 16 residues. The CDR3 coding sequence is TGTGCCACCAGTGATTTTAAGCGGGAGGGCCAGGAGACCCAGTACTTC. Protein product: CATSDFKREGQETQYF.